The 23 T cell receptor beta chains in this list originate from one sample, sequenced in a study of blood T cell repertoires in COVID-19 (dated by TCRdb to 2020 to 2021). Library preparation was by the immunoSEQ multiplex PCR assay. Not all clones reach the TCRdb copy of this immuneACCESS table, which keeps in-frame sequences only. Checked studies attribute under half of the gap to unresolved V genes and leave the rest unexplained. The sample profile shows about 100,000 clones; more than 60% of them were found once. Together, the top ten hold roughly 19% of the sample. Sequenced input: peripheral blood. The receptors come from a man in his sixties or seventies with active or convalescent COVID-19.

This clone was counted a few times. V gene TRBV24-1 combines with J gene TRBJ2-7; 9 bases line up with TRBD1. This CDR3 region has 13 residues. CDR1 is KGHDR, CDR2 SFDVKD, per germline. V shed 3 bases and J 5 bases; nucleotides not matched to a gene: 1. This CDR3 is CATSDRDRDEQYF. Written as DNA, the CDR3 is TGTGCCACCAGTGATCGGGACAGGGACGAGCAGTACTTC.

The CDR3 DNA reads as TGTGCCAGCCGTTGGCGGGAGGGCCCCTACAATGAGCAGTTCTTC. Protein product: CASRWREGPYNEQFF. The gene calls are TRBV28 and TRBJ2-1, with 9 bases fitting TRBD2. V shed 8 bases and J 2 bases; nucleotides not matched to a gene: 7. The CDR3 is made up of 15 amino acids. Germline CDR1 MDHEN, CDR2 SYDVKM. The full variable domain, rest sourced from reference TRBV28 and TRBJ2-1, is DVKVTQSSRYLVKRTGEKVFLECVQDMDHENMFWYRQDPGLGLRLIYFSYDVKMKEKGDIPEGYSVSREKKERFSLILESASTNQTSMYLCASRWREGPYNEQFFGPGTRLTVL.

The chain recombines TRBV18 with TRBJ1-1; no reliable D call. V was shortened by 2 bases and J by 1 base, with 11 bases between the two germline ends. The germline V gene encodes CDR1 KGHSH and CDR2 LQKENI. The CDR3 has 15 residues. The CDR3 loop is CASSPAGPTNTEAFF. CDR3 bases: TGTGCCAGCTCACCAGCGGGTCCAACGAACACTGAAGCTTTCTTT.

This clone was counted only a few times. The chain links TRBV27 to TRBJ2-1; D gene uncertain. CDR3 length equals 12 residues. Trimming shortened V by 3 bases and J by 7 bases, and 7 bases separated the two germline ends. Germline values: CDR1 MNHEY, CDR2 SMNVEV (reference sequence). CDR3 nucleotides: TGTGCCAGCAGTTTGAATCGGAATGAGCAGTTCTTC. Encoded protein: CASSLNRNEQFF.

J is TRBJ2-7 and V is TRBV5-4; TRBD2 agrees at 7 bases. The V segment lost 0 bases and the J segment 2 bases; nucleotides outside the gene matches: 8. This CDR3 contains 16 residues. Germline values: CDR1 SGHNT, CDR2 YYREEE (reference sequence). CDR3 sequence (DNA): TGTGCCAGCAGCTTGGACGGTCTAGCGGTTACCTACGAGCAGTACTTC. Translation gives CASSLDGLAVTYEQYF.

Here the CDR3 reads CATSRAAGTGKEKLFF. The CDR3 coding sequence is TGTGCCACCAGCAGAGCCGCCGGGACAGGGAAGGAAAAACTGTTTTTT. V and J are TRBV15 and TRBJ1-4; 9 bases fit TRBD1. The length of the CDR3 is 16 residues. V was pared by 1 base and J by 8 bases, with 8 bases of the junction left unmatched. CDR1 and CDR2 (germline): LNHNV, YYDKDF (reference sequence).

The V gene is TRBV3-1 (or the pseudogene TRBV3-2), the J gene TRBJ2-7; 9 nucleotides agree with TRBD2. The germline V gene has CDR1 LGHDT and CDR2 YNNKEL (reference sequence). V shed 3 bases, J shed 5 bases, and the junction held 2 bases outside the gene matches. CDR3 length: 13 amino acids. CDR3 loop: CASSQGTSHEQYF. In DNA, the CDR3 is TGTGCCAGCAGCCAGGGGACTAGCCACGAGCAGTACTTC.

J is TRBJ1-2 and V is TRBV28, with D possibly being TRBD1 (5 bases). Per the germline V gene, CDR1 is MDHEN and CDR2 is SYDVKM. The CDR3 consists of 13 residues. Trimming cost V 3 bases and J 7 bases, with 12 bases left between them. The CDR3 nucleotides read TGTGCCAGCAGTTTGCGGGGCTTCGGTGGCTACACCTTC. Amino acid sequence: CASSLRGFGGYTF.

This chain joins TRBV4-2 and TRBJ2-3; 12 bases line up with TRBD1. This CDR3 is 15 amino acids long. J gave up 10 bases and V 4 bases, and 9 bases lay outside the gene matches. Germline V gene lookup returns CDR1 LGHNA and CDR2 YNFKEQ. CDR3 protein: CASSPGGTGGLSQYF. Here the CDR3 DNA reads TGTGCCAGCAGCCCGGGGGGGACAGGGGGCCTCTCGCAGTATTTT.

The rearrangement uses TRBV6-1 and TRBJ2-1, with TRBD2 identical over 8 bases. The germline CDR1 and CDR2 sequences are MNHNS and SASEGT. The ends lost 4 bases at V and 2 bases at J; junction bases unmatched: 7. This CDR3 comprises 16 residues. The CDR3 coding sequence is TGTGCCAGCAGTGGATTGCGAGCGGGAGCCTACAATGAGCAGTTCTTC. It yields the protein CASSGLRAGAYNEQFF.

This clone has only one observation. V and J are TRBV5-1 and TRBJ2-1; TRBD2 agrees at 7 bases. In germline, CDR1 is SGHRS, CDR2 YFSETQ. The CDR3 totals 16 residues. The junction had 7 bases not matched to a gene; V was cut back by 4 bases and J by 0 bases. The CDR3 DNA sequence: TGCGCCAGCAGCCGACTAGCTAAGAGCTCCTACAATGAGCAGTTCTTC. Translating gives CASSRLAKSSYNEQFF.

This sequence joins TRBV6-6 and TRBJ1-6; D might be TRBD1 (6 bases). The CDR3 contains 14 residues. CDR1 is MNHNY and CDR2 is SVGAGI in the germline V gene (reference sequence). V was cut by 6 bases and J by 10 bases, with 16 bases left in between. The CDR3 protein is CASRGYRENSPLHF. CDR3 nucleotide sequence: TGTGCCAGCAGGGGATACAGGGAAAACTCACCCCTCCACTTT.

Notes on this clone: The same CDR3 is also encoded by other DNA sequences in this sample. The chain has TRBV28 and TRBJ2-1; D is ambiguous. The CDR3 contains 12 residues. In germline, CDR1 is MDHEN, CDR2 SYDVKM. CDR3: CASRGLYNEQFF. CDR3 coding DNA: TGTGCTTCGCGTGGGCTTTACAATGAGCAGTTCTTC.

The V call is TRBV13, the J call TRBJ1-2; weak D call: TRBD1 (5 bases). This CDR3 has 12 amino acids. Trimming stripped 5 bases from V and 3 bases from J, with 7 bases between. Germline CDR1 reads PRHDT; CDR2 reads FYEKMQ (reference sequence). In DNA, the CDR3 is TGTGCCAGCAGCCGCAGGGACTATGGCTACACCTTC. Translated: CASSRRDYGYTF.

The rearrangement joins TRBV5-1 to TRBJ1-4; 11 bases align to TRBD1. CDR3 length equals 16 residues. Germline CDR1 SGHRS, CDR2 YFSETQ. Trimming removed 6 bases from V and 6 bases from J; junction bases left unmatched: 10. CDR3: CASKTGQGEVYEKLFF. The CDR3 nucleotides read TGCGCCAGCAAGACGGGACAGGGGGAGGTTTATGAAAAACTGTTTTTT.

The J gene is TRBJ1-5, the V gene TRBV24-1; D remains unclear. The CDR3 spans 14 residues. V lost 9 bases, J lost 4 bases, and 15 bases lay in between. The V gene's germline CDR1 is KGHDR and CDR2 SFDVKD. The CDR3 is CATRGSTPNQPQHF. The CDR3 region has the DNA TGTGCCACCCGAGGCAGTACGCCGAATCAGCCCCAGCATTTT.

This clone was detected only once. CDR3 protein: CSVRREGDGELFF. DNA for the CDR3: TGCAGCGTTCGCAGGGAGGGGGACGGGGAGCTGTTTTTT. The J gene is TRBJ2-2, the V gene TRBV29-1; D perhaps matches TRBD2 (7 bases). The CDR3 is 13 amino acids. Germline values: CDR1 SQVTM, CDR2 ANQGSEA. V was trimmed by 5 bases and J by 7 bases, leaving 14 bases between them.

The rearrangement joins TRBV5-1 to TRBJ2-1; D possibly corresponds to TRBD1 (5 bases). V dropped 4 bases and J dropped 7 bases, with 15 bases sitting between them. The CDR3 runs 14 residues. Per germline, CDR1 SGHRS and CDR2 YFSETQ. Here the CDR3 DNA reads TGCGCCAGCAGCGATCCTGCAGGGTTTAATGAGCAGTTCTTC. Protein: CASSDPAGFNEQFF.

This clone was picked up a small number of times. The V call is TRBV15, the J call TRBJ1-4, with D hard to call. The V gene's germline CDR1 is LNHNV and CDR2 YYDKDF (reference sequence). This CDR3 contains 15 residues. V dropped 0 bases and J dropped 3 bases, with 8 bases sitting between them. In nucleotides, the CDR3 is TGTGCCACCAGCAGAGATGGGCAGCCTAATGAAAAACTGTTTTTT. It yields the protein CATSRDGQPNEKLFF. The complete variable domain, with remaining parts taken from reference TRBV15 and TRBJ1-4, reads DAMVIQNPRYQVTQFGKPVTLSCSQTLNHNVMYWYQQKSSQAPKLLFHYYDKDFNNEADTPDNFQSRRPNTSFCFLDIRSPGLGDTAMYLCATSRDGQPNEKLFFGSGTQLSVL.

The chain employs TRBV5-1 and TRBJ2-3, with TRBD2 matching over 9 bases. Trimming removed 2 bases from V and 2 bases from J; junction bases left unmatched: 9. CDR3 length: 17 residues. The V gene's germline CDR1 is SGHRS and CDR2 YFSETQ. For the CDR3, the DNA is TGCGCCAGCAGCTTACCTGCGGCGGGGGGGGTCACAGATACGCAGTATTTT. Translation gives CASSLPAAGGVTDTQYF.

The rearrangement uses TRBV9 and TRBJ1-1, with D perhaps matching TRBD1 (6 bases). V was shortened by 4 bases and J by 7 bases, with 20 bases between the two germline ends. The CDR3 extends over 15 amino acids. Germline CDR1 is SGDLS and CDR2 is YYNGEE. The CDR3 DNA reads as TGTGCCAGCAGCCTTTACAGGGTTGGCGGTGATGAAGCTTTCTTT. Translated, it gives CASSLYRVGGDEAFF.

The chain recombines TRBV27 with TRBJ2-5; 9 nucleotides line up with TRBD1. The V gene end was trimmed by 7 bases and the J gene end by 5 bases; junction bases not matched to a gene: 11. Per germline, CDR1 MNHEY and CDR2 SMNVEV (reference sequence). The CDR3 contains 15 residues. The CDR3 DNA is TGTGCCAGCACTAGGGGACAGGGCGGCAGGGAGACCCAGTACTTC. Amino acid sequence: CASTRGQGGRETQYF.

This clone was recorded a few times. V is TRBV18 and J is TRBJ2-5; possible D gene TRBD1, 6 bases. Trimming stripped 3 bases from V and 5 bases from J, with 16 bases between. CDR3 length: 15 residues. The germline V gene has CDR1 KGHSH and CDR2 LQKENI. Written as DNA, the CDR3 is TGTGCCAGCTCACCTACAGGACAGATGAGGGAGACCCAGTACTTC. Protein: CASSPTGQMRETQYF.